These 13 T cell receptor beta chains were sequenced from one sample in a study of early T cells in non-severe SARS-CoV-2 infection. TCRdb re-called the 5' RACE reads with MiXCR, one entry per CDR3 protein. The repertoire consists of tens of thousands of distinct CDR3 sequences, with 13% occurring once and the leading ten covering 1.1%. The sample consisted of whole blood. These receptors were obtained from an adult who was a healthcare worker with PCR-confirmed SARS-CoV-2 infection or an uninfected control (not recorded which).

This clonotype came up many times. This chain links TRBV29-1 with TRBJ2-7; TRBD1 matches 10 bases. With V trimmed by 7 bases and J by 3 bases, 6 bases remained unmatched. The CDR3 has 13 residues. Germline assignment: CDR1 SQVTM and CDR2 ANQGSEA. CDR3 region: CSARTGGGYEQYF. The CDR3 nucleotides read TGCAGCGCCAGGACAGGGGGAGGCTACGAGCAGTACTTC.

Only a few counts were recorded for this clonotype. The junction shows a germline mismatch at one end, possibly a read error. The chain recombines TRBV20-1 with TRBJ2-1; 10 bases agree with TRBD2. CDR1 is DFQATT, CDR2 SNEGSKA, per germline (reference sequence). The CDR3 is 16 amino acids. The CDR3 coding sequence is TGCAGTGCTAGGGAATTTCTAGCGGGAGTCTACCATGAGCAGTTCTTC. Amino acid sequence: CSAREFLAGVYHEQFF.

This clonotype was counted at least ten times. The J gene is TRBJ2-7, the V gene TRBV10-3; 7 bases agree with TRBD1. Germline CDR1 reads ENHRY; CDR2 reads SYGVKD. CDR3 size: 14 residues. V trimming: 10 bases; J trimming: 1 base; junction bases outside the gene matches: 10. Here the CDR3 reads CATSPGDSSYEQYF. CDR3 in DNA: TGTGCCACCAGCCCAGGGGACAGTTCCTACGAGCAGTACTTC.

This clonotype has a count of ten or more. CDR3 sequence (DNA): TGCAGTGCAACTCGCGGACTAGTGCCCTACAATGAGCAGTTCTTC. This gives the protein CSATRGLVPYNEQFF. The rearrangement joins TRBV20-1 to TRBJ2-1; 7 bases fit TRBD2. The germline CDR1 and CDR2 sequences are DFQATT and SNEGSKA (reference sequence). CDR3 length equals 15 residues. V lost 6 bases and J lost 2; bases outside the gene matches: 10.

This clonotype has just a few counts. The chain combines TRBV12-3 or TRBV12-4 with TRBJ1-5; 7 nucleotides match TRBD1. The CDR3 is made up of 14 amino acids. V was pared by 6 bases and J by 4 bases, with 6 bases of the junction left unmatched. The CDR3 DNA reads TGTGCCAGCAGAGGAGAGGGGGCAAATCAGCCCCAGCATTTT. Translation gives CASRGEGANQPQHF.

V gene TRBV12-3 or TRBV12-4 combines with J gene TRBJ2-2; TRBD2 is a possible D gene (5 bases). This CDR3 has 18 amino acids. V lost 5 bases to trimming and J lost 1 base, with 20 bases between them. CDR3 sequence (DNA): TGTGCCAGCAGTCTTTCTATACTAGGGCGTCGGAACACCGGGGAGCTGTTTTTT. Amino acid sequence: CASSLSILGRRNTGELFF.

The V and J genes are TRBV20-1 and TRBJ1-2; no clear D gene. CDR1 DFQATT and CDR2 SNEGSKA come from the germline V gene (reference sequence). The CDR3 is 11 amino acids. V dropped 0 bases and J dropped 8 bases, with 7 bases sitting between them. The CDR3 DNA reads as TGCAGTGCTAGAGAACTCCGGGGCTACACCTTC. Translated: CSARELRGYTF.

This chain uses TRBV12-3 or TRBV12-4 with TRBJ1-6; 7 bases match TRBD1. The V gene end was trimmed by 6 bases and the J gene end by 5 bases; junction bases not matched to a gene: 10. This CDR3 contains 16 residues. Here the CDR3 reads CASSPGGQIHNSPLHF. DNA for the CDR3: TGTGCCAGCAGCCCTGGGGGACAGATCCATAATTCACCCCTCCACTTT.

At least ten counts were recorded for this clonotype. This chain connects TRBV7-6 to TRBJ2-1; 11 positions agree with TRBD2. J was trimmed by 8 bases and V by 1 base; bases with no gene match: 10. Germline CDR1 is SGHVS and CDR2 is FNYEAQ. CDR3 length equals 17 residues. CDR3 in DNA: TGTGCCAGCAGCTTAGGTCCTAGCGGGAGGTTTTCTGATGAGCAGTTCTTC. It codes for CASSLGPSGRFSDEQFF.

At least ten counts were recorded for this clonotype. This chain joins TRBV3-1 and TRBJ2-3; TRBD2 agrees at 10 bases. V shed 10 bases and J 0 bases; nucleotides not matched to a gene: 10. This CDR3 region has 16 residues. CDR1 and CDR2 (germline): LGHDT, YNNKEL (reference sequence). The DNA for the CDR3 is TGTGCCAACAGTCCTCGGACTAGCGGAAGCACAGATACGCAGTATTTT. It is translated as CANSPRTSGSTDTQYF.

This clonotype was counted ten times or more. This sequence joins TRBV19 and TRBJ2-1; D perhaps matches TRBD1 (5 bases). The CDR3 consists of 13 residues. The germline V and J ends were trimmed by 0 bases and 13 bases, with 13 bases remaining between them. The germline V gene has CDR1 LNHDA and CDR2 SQIVND (reference sequence). As DNA, the CDR3 is TGTGCCAGTAGTATAGAAACAGGCCCTAACCAGTTCTTC. It codes for CASSIETGPNQFF. Variable domain in full (rest from reference TRBV19 and TRBJ2-1): DGGITQSPKYLFRKEGQNVTLSCEQNLNHDAMYWYRQDPGQGLRLIYYSQIVNDFQKGDIAEGYSVSREKKESFPLTVTSAQKNPTAFYLCASSIETGPNQFFGPGTRLTVL.

This clonotype was recorded at least ten times. J is TRBJ2-3 and V is TRBV3-1; 8 bases fit TRBD1. V lost 6 bases, J lost 6 bases, and 5 bases stayed unmatched. The CDR3 runs to 13 residues. Germline CDR1 is LGHDT and CDR2 is YNNKEL (reference sequence). In DNA, the CDR3 is TGTGCCAGCAGTCGACAGGGGCTGGATACGCAGTATTTT. As protein: CASSRQGLDTQYF.

This clonotype showed up many times. The chain couples TRBV20-1 to TRBJ2-1; the D is unclear. The germline V gene has CDR1 DFQATT and CDR2 SNEGSKA (reference sequence). CDR3 length: 13 amino acids. V lost 4 bases, J lost 2 bases, and 9 bases lay in between. The CDR3 protein is CSAIRVPYNEQFF. CDR3 bases: TGCAGTGCTATTCGGGTCCCCTACAATGAGCAGTTCTTC.